The entry that follows covers one T cell receptor (beta chain) sequence. Its antigen is not identified. TCRdb's table, derived via immunoSEQ multiplex PCR, lists solely in-frame clones and lacks some. Of some 30,000 clones listed, 75% to 95% are singletons. This entry belongs to a study of T cells after posttransplantation cyclophosphamide. The naive gate required viable CD3+CD4+ or CD3+CD8+ cells with CCR7+CD45RA+CD45RO-CD95-CD27+CD28+ phenotype. Peripheral blood was collected from the related graft donor on the marrow donation day. Study-level findings and limits: TRB clonality was highly associated with recipient CMV seropositivity and reactivation. Later blood repertoires were often dominated by clones from the donor CD8+ memory compartment. Tissue-infiltrating T cells from skin or gut overlapped little with blood T cells.

The source is a man aged 30 to 45 in good health and a related stem cell transplant donor. Sequencing input: naive CD4+ T cells sorted from blood.

Written as DNA, the CDR3 is TGTGCCAGCAGCGTAGGGGGACAGCTTGAGGGGGATGAGCAGTTCTTC. This encodes CASSVGGQLEGDEQFF. V usage is TRBV9 and J usage is TRBJ2-1, with 7 nucleotides matching TRBD1. The CDR3 runs 16 residues. CDR1 is SGDLS, CDR2 YYNGEE, per germline. V was clipped by 0 bases and J by 8 bases; unmatched bases: 11.